A selection of T cell receptor beta chains follows, all from one sample in a study of regulatory T cells in long-lasting Graves disease. TCRdb ran MiXCR on the multiplex PCR reads and lists one entry per CDR3 protein. The sample gives 700,000 or so distinct CDR3 sequences, about 30% of which show up once; under 50% is in the top ten. This specimen was peripheral blood mononuclear cells (PBMCs), taken when the disease was refractory, from a patient treated with antithyroid drugs. Receptor source: a female donor with Graves disease. Both conserved end residues are part of each CDR3. A D gene is named only where the DNA matches it firmly. Expanded clones get a size class; other rows say once, few or many, or leave the size out.

d_call j_call clone_size v_call cdr3_aa cdr3_nt
NA TRBJ2-7 NA TRBV27 CASRVQGIFYEQYF TGTGCCAGCAGGGTCCAGGGAATATTCTACGAGCAGTACTTC
NA TRBJ1-1 few TRBV19 CASSIRGTWDTEAFF TGTGCCAGTAGTATAAGAGGGACTTGGGACACTGAAGCTTTCTTT
NA TRBJ2-2 NA TRBV19 CASVWAANTGELFF TGTGCCAGTGTCTGGGCCGCGAACACCGGGGAGCTGTTTTTT
NA TRBJ1-5 NA TRBV27 CASSSRALINQPQHF TGTGCCAGCAGTTCTCGCGCCCTGATCAATCAGCCCCAGCATTTT
NA TRBJ1-1 NA TRBV20-1 CSDQGPEAFF TGCAGTGACCAGGGGCCTGAAGCTTTCTTT
NA TRBJ1-2 few TRBV3-1 CASRPMSGKVAANYGYTF TGTGCCAGCAGACCGATGTCGGGGAAAGTGGCAGCTAACTATGGCTACACCTTC
TRBD1 TRBJ1-5 NA TRBV28 CASSLRDRASNQPQHF TGTGCCAGCAGTTTACGGGACAGGGCATCCAATCAGCCCCAGCATTTT
NA TRBJ2-5 NA TRBV19 CASSTYGAGKTQYF TGTGCCAGTAGTACATACGGGGCGGGAAAGACCCAGTACTTC
TRBD1 TRBJ2-2 NA TRBV19 CASSTLGQMNTGELFF TGTGCCAGTAGTACATTGGGACAGATGAACACCGGGGAGCTGTTTTTT
NA TRBJ1-5 NA TRBV6-1 CASSAFQGTASNQPQHF TGTGCCAGCAGTGCTTTTCAGGGCACGGCGAGCAATCAGCCCCAGCATTTT
TRBD1 TRBJ2-7 NA TRBV12-3/TRBV12-4 CASSFGTGKPYEQYF TGTGCCAGCAGTTTCGGGACAGGTAAACCCTACGAGCAGTACTTC
NA TRBJ1-1 many TRBV11-2 CASSLDGFRGTEAFF TGTGCCAGCAGCTTAGATGGGTTCAGGGGCACTGAAGCTTTCTTT
TRBD1 TRBJ1-2 NA TRBV29-1 CSVEGGGQGIFNYGYTF TGCAGCGTTGAAGGAGGGGGACAGGGGATTTTTAACTATGGCTACACCTTC
NA TRBJ2-7 few TRBV27 CASSLDVTGLGNEQYF TGTGCCAGCAGTTTGGATGTCACGGGTCTGGGAAACGAGCAGTACTTC
TRBD2 TRBJ2-1 NA TRBV19 CASSHLPRSGRVDEQFF TGTGCCAGTAGTCACCTCCCAAGGAGCGGGAGGGTCGATGAGCAGTTCTTC
NA TRBJ2-6 NA TRBV9 CASSPRRNSGANVLTF TGTGCCAGCAGCCCACGACGGAACTCTGGGGCCAACGTCCTGACTTTC
TRBD1 TRBJ2-7 many TRBV27 CASSLLRQGQLHYEQYF TGTGCCAGCAGTTTATTACGACAGGGGCAACTCCACTACGAGCAGTACTTC
TRBD1 TRBJ1-1 once TRBV6-2/TRBV6-3 CASSYSGSGGTEAFF TGTGCCAGCAGTTACTCTGGGTCAGGGGGCACTGAAGCTTTCTTT
TRBD2 TRBJ2-1 few TRBV27 CASSRALAGAWGEQFF TGTGCCAGCAGCCGTGCACTAGCGGGGGCCTGGGGTGAGCAGTTCTTC
NA TRBJ1-2 many TRBV30 CAWSAPSGYTF TGTGCCTGGAGCGCCCCGTCTGGCTACACCTTC
NA TRBJ1-4 NA TRBV20-1 CSANPKGEKLFF TGCAGTGCTAATCCCAAGGGTGAAAAACTGTTTTTT
TRBD1 TRBJ2-5 NA TRBV6-1 CASSLTGDETQYF TGTGCCAGCAGTCTTACAGGGGATGAGACCCAGTACTTC
NA TRBJ2-7 few TRBV2 CASSEALVSSYEQYF TGTGCCAGCAGTGAAGCCCTAGTGAGCTCCTACGAGCAGTACTTC
NA TRBJ2-2 few TRBV20-1 CSAPFGGSRNTGELFF TGCAGTGCTCCATTTGGGGGTAGCAGGAACACCGGGGAGCTGTTTTTT
NA TRBJ1-1 NA TRBV6-2/TRBV6-3 CASSDRWTEAFF TGTGCCAGCAGTGATCGGTGGACTGAAGCTTTCTTT
TRBD1 TRBJ1-2 many TRBV28 CASNAGGDYGYTF TGTGCCAGCAATGCAGGGGGCGACTATGGCTACACCTTC
NA TRBJ1-5 few TRBV10-3 CASREGGKVGNQPQHF TGTGCCAGCAGGGAGGGGGGGAAGGTGGGCAATCAGCCCCAGCATTTT
TRBD1 TRBJ1-2 few TRBV20-1 CSAGTGYTF TGCAGTGCTGGGACAGGTTACACCTTC
TRBD2 TRBJ2-2 NA TRBV29-1 CSVPKGLAGGANTGELFF TGCAGCGTTCCCAAAGGGCTAGCGGGAGGCGCGAACACCGGGGAGCTGTTTTTT
NA TRBJ2-1 NA TRBV12-3/TRBV12-4 CASSLTFGTKYNEQFF TGTGCCAGCAGTTTAACTTTCGGGACAAAGTACAATGAGCAGTTCTTC
TRBD1 TRBJ1-2 many TRBV28 CASSPISRQGRRYTF TGTGCCAGCAGTCCGATATCCCGACAGGGCAGACGCTACACCTTC
NA TRBJ1-2 few TRBV2 CASKQGRYGYTF TGTGCCAGCAAACAGGGCCGGTATGGCTACACCTTC
NA TRBJ1-6 NA TRBV5-1 CASSSDRLSPLHF TGCGCCAGCAGCTCGGACAGACTTTCTCCCCTCCACTTT
NA TRBJ1-5 NA TRBV10-3 CATRGSRDQPQHF TGTGCCACCAGGGGCAGTAGAGATCAGCCCCAGCATTTT
NA TRBJ1-5 few TRBV24-1 CATSDSQNSNQPQHF TGTGCCACCAGTGATTCGCAGAATAGCAATCAGCCCCAGCATTTT
NA TRBJ2-4 NA TRBV20-1 CSARDASEAKNIQYF TGCAGTGCTAGAGACGCCTCAGAGGCCAAAAACATTCAGTACTTC
TRBD1 TRBJ1-2 NA TRBV30 CAWSLNRGPYGYTF TGTGCCTGGAGTTTGAACAGGGGACCCTATGGCTACACCTTC
NA TRBJ1-2 NA TRBV9 CASSSGGARNYGYTF TGTGCCAGCAGCTCCGGGGGGGCTCGTAACTATGGCTACACCTTC
TRBD2 TRBJ2-5 few TRBV7-6 CASSFQAGGGPETQYF TGTGCCAGCAGCTTTCAAGCGGGAGGGGGTCCAGAGACCCAGTACTTC
NA TRBJ1-5 many TRBV28 CASLGYSNQPQHF TGTGCCAGCCTCGGGTATAGCAATCAGCCCCAGCATTTT
NA TRBJ2-7 many TRBV12-3/TRBV12-4 CASSLGRKYEQYF TGTGCCAGCAGTTTAGGGCGGAAATACGAGCAGTACTTC
NA TRBJ1-6 few TRBV3-1 CASSQRRGRSPLHF TGTGCCAGCAGCCAACGCAGGGGTCGATCACCCCTCCACTTT
NA TRBJ1-5 NA TRBV12-3/TRBV12-4 CASSVEGIGNQPQHF TGTGCCAGCAGCGTGGAGGGTATAGGCAATCAGCCCCAGCATTTT
NA TRBJ1-2 few TRBV24-1 CATMRSNYGYTF TGTGCCACCATGCGTTCTAACTATGGCTACACCTTC
TRBD1 TRBJ2-7 few TRBV6-1 CASSEGHRDRGYEQYF TGTGCCAGCAGTGAAGGCCACCGGGACAGGGGGTACGAGCAGTACTTC
TRBD2 TRBJ2-7 NA TRBV7-8 CASSHPSGGSVSYEQYF TGCGCCAGCAGCCATCCCTCGGGCGGGAGTGTCTCCTACGAGCAGTACTTC
NA TRBJ2-5 many TRBV2 CASNSCITETQYF TGTGCCAGCAACTCATGCATTACGGAGACCCAGTACTTC
TRBD1 TRBJ2-5 many TRBV20-1 CSARTGVGETQYF TGCAGTGCTAGAACAGGGGTTGGGGAGACCCAGTACTTC
TRBD1 TRBJ1-4 few TRBV6-5 CASSYDRVNEKLFF TGTGCCAGCAGTTACGACAGGGTGAATGAAAAACTGTTTTTT
TRBD1 TRBJ1-5 few TRBV12-3/TRBV12-4 CASSLQGARNQPQHF TGTGCCAGCAGTCTTCAGGGGGCCCGCAATCAGCCCCAGCATTTT
NA TRBJ1-1 few TRBV10-2 CASSDIAEAFF TGCGCCAGCAGTGATATCGCTGAAGCTTTCTTT
TRBD2 TRBJ2-7 few TRBV11-2 CASSLDASGTYEQYF TGTGCCAGCAGCTTAGATGCCAGCGGGACCTACGAGCAGTACTTC
TRBD1 TRBJ2-7 NA TRBV9 CASSATGTGGYEQYF TGTGCCAGCAGCGCGACCGGGACAGGGGGCTACGAGCAGTACTTC
NA TRBJ1-1 NA TRBV19 CASRVRGGREAFF TGTGCCAGTAGGGTCCGGGGGGGCCGTGAAGCTTTCTTT
TRBD1 TRBJ1-2 few TRBV12-3/TRBV12-4 CASSRTGFDYGYTF TGTGCCAGCAGCAGGACAGGGTTTGACTATGGCTACACCTTC
NA TRBJ1-2 many TRBV2 CASSPETQVPYGYTF TGTGCCAGCAGCCCCGAGACCCAGGTTCCCTATGGCTACACCTTC
NA TRBJ2-5 NA TRBV6-2/TRBV6-3 CASSEGDRNQETQYF TGTGCCAGCAGTGAAGGAGATCGTAACCAAGAGACCCAGTACTTC
NA TRBJ1-1 NA TRBV7-3 CASSLSWGGTEAFF TGTGCCAGCAGTTTATCATGGGGAGGCACTGAAGCTTTCTTT
TRBD1 TRBJ1-1 NA TRBV6-1 CASARTGANTEAFF TGTGCCAGCGCAAGGACAGGCGCGAACACTGAAGCTTTCTTT